One sample yielded the 23 T cell receptor beta chains listed below, sequenced in a study of blood T cells in healthy people across ages. For the second PCR, which ran for roughly 6 to 12 cycles, a sample-barcoded 5' primer and a J-beta primer mix were used. Each CDR3 protein is one row after TCRdb ran MiXCR on the 5' RACE reads. This sample has 600,000 to 1,000,000 distinct CDR3 sequences, with 58% found just once. The sequencing input was blood. These receptors originate from a man aged 30-40 years in good health.

The chain carries TRBV28 and TRBJ2-1, with 7 positions matching TRBD1. Germline V CDR1 and CDR2: MDHEN, SYDVKM. This CDR3 is built from 17 residues. Trimming removed 6 bases from V and 2 bases from J; junction bases left unmatched: 13. CDR3 amino acids: CASSYTHDRDTYNEQFF. The DNA of the CDR3 is TGTGCCAGCAGCTACACGCACGACAGGGACACCTACAATGAGCAGTTCTTC.

This clonotype was picked up a small number of times. This sequence joins TRBV29-1 and TRBJ2-7; D is uncertain. The germline V gene has CDR1 SQVTM and CDR2 ANQGSEA. V lost 7 bases and J 2 bases, leaving 9 bases between the germline ends. This CDR3 spans 11 amino acids. CDR3 amino acids: CSGGETYEQYF. The CDR3 coding sequence is TGCAGCGGTGGTGAAACCTACGAGCAGTACTTC.

The table lists this clonotype with many counts. The chain combines TRBV5-1 with TRBJ2-7; D tentatively fits TRBD1 or TRBD2 (5 bases each). The CDR3 is made up of 16 amino acids. Germline V lookup: CDR1 SGHRS, CDR2 YFSETQ. The V end lost 1 base, the J end lost 4 bases, and 18 bases lay between the germline ends. This CDR3 reads CASSLRPQGVGYEQYF. The CDR3 nucleotides are TGCGCCAGCAGCTTGAGACCTCAGGGAGTGGGGTACGAGCAGTACTTC.

V usage is TRBV27 and J usage is TRBJ2-5; D gene unclear. TRBJ2-7 matches the DNA end more closely, so the J call is doubtful. Germline V gives CDR1 MNHEY, CDR2 SMNVEV (reference sequence). The CDR3 extends over 14 amino acids. CDR3 nucleotides: TGTGCCAGCAGTTTCTCTTCGACCTCCTACGAGCAGTACTTC. Its translation: CASSFSSTSYEQYF.

This chain links TRBV6-1 with TRBJ2-6, with 7 positions matching TRBD1. Germline V gene sequence: CDR1 MNHNS, CDR2 SASEGT. The ends lost 5 bases at V and 0 bases at J; junction bases unmatched: 10. The CDR3 has 18 residues. CDR3 bases: TGTGCCAGCAGTCCTAGGACAGGAATTGTCTCTGGGGCCAACGTCCTGACTTTC. The encoded protein is CASSPRTGIVSGANVLTF.

The chain combines TRBV7-2 with TRBJ2-1; TRBD2 matches at 10 bases. The CDR3 runs 17 residues. Germline CDR1 SGHTA, CDR2 FQGNSA. Trimming cost V 3 bases and J 2 bases; bases outside gene matches: 7. CDR3 sequence: CASSFGPLAGAYNEQFF. In DNA form, the CDR3 reads TGTGCCAGCAGCTTTGGGCCTCTAGCGGGGGCCTACAATGAGCAGTTCTTC.

The chain recombines TRBV5-1 with TRBJ1-4; TRBD1 might be the D (6 bases). Germline loops: CDR1 SGHRS, CDR2 YFSETQ. Trimming removed 5 bases from V and 0 bases from J, with 17 bases in between. The CDR3 has 17 amino acids. This CDR3 reads CASSRTRRGSTNEKLFF. As DNA, the CDR3 is TGCGCCAGCAGTCGGACAAGGAGGGGGTCAACTAATGAAAAACTGTTTTTT.

V is TRBV7-9 and J is TRBJ2-1, with 7 bases lining up with TRBD2. CDR3 length: 12 amino acids. Germline V CDR1 and CDR2: SEHNR, FQNEAQ (reference sequence). V trimming: 11 bases; J trimming: 5 bases; junction bases outside the gene matches: 6. This CDR3 is CASAGDHNEQFF. The DNA of the CDR3 is TGTGCCTCCGCGGGGGACCACAATGAGCAGTTCTTC.

The V gene is TRBV6-1, the J gene TRBJ2-7; D might be TRBD1 or TRBD2, each matching 6 bases. The CDR3 totals 16 residues. Germline CDR1 is MNHNS and CDR2 is SASEGT. Trimming shortened V by 8 bases and J by 5 bases, and 25 bases separated the two germline ends. CDR3 region: CASRPPQGLGEHEQYF. The DNA of the CDR3 is TGTGCCAGCCGTCCCCCACAGGGACTGGGGGAACACGAGCAGTACTTC.

The chain recombines TRBV10-3 with TRBJ1-5, with D perhaps TRBD1 (5 bases). From germline, CDR1 is ENHRY and CDR2 SYGVKD. The CDR3 runs 15 residues. V gave up 4 bases and J gave up 1 base, with 11 bases separating them. CDR3 in amino acids: CAISGHQGSNQPQHF. Here the CDR3 DNA reads TGTGCCATCAGTGGGCATCAGGGAAGCAATCAGCCCCAGCATTTT.

This chain joins TRBV29-1 and TRBJ2-1, with TRBD2 matching over 8 bases. Germline values: CDR1 SQVTM, CDR2 ANQGSEA. After removal of 2 bases from V and 5 bases from J, the junction contained 5 bases not matched to a gene. This CDR3 is built from 14 residues. CDR3 residues: CSVERRGADNEQFF. The CDR3, as DNA: TGCAGCGTTGAACGGCGGGGGGCCGACAATGAGCAGTTCTTC.

This clonotype was picked up one time. V usage is TRBV7-9 and J usage is TRBJ1-2, with D possibly being TRBD1 (5 bases). Deletions cut 0 bases from V and 4 bases from J, with 9 bases between. This CDR3 comprises 14 residues. Germline CDR1 and CDR2: SEHNR and FQNEAQ (reference sequence). The CDR3 DNA follows: TGTGCCAGCAGCTTAGCGGGGCAGGGCTATGGCTACACCTTC. It translates to CASSLAGQGYGYTF.

The table lists this clonotype with a count of one. J is TRBJ1-1 and V is TRBV6-5; 8 nucleotides match TRBD1. V dropped 5 bases and J dropped 1; count of bases not matched to a gene: 9. The CDR3 consists of 16 residues. Germline CDR1 MNHEY, CDR2 SVGAGI. Here the CDR3 reads CASSTTWTGSNTEAFF. CDR3 bases: TGTGCCAGCAGTACTACTTGGACAGGGTCGAACACTGAAGCTTTCTTT.

The rearrangement uses TRBV27 and TRBJ2-4, with 7 bases identical to TRBD2. V lost 2 bases, J lost 15 bases, and 16 bases stayed unmatched. Per the germline V gene, CDR1 is MNHEY and CDR2 is SMNVEV (reference sequence). The CDR3 runs 15 residues. The CDR3 DNA follows: TGTGCCAGCAGTTTAGCGGGAGTCTCGTCCTACGAGCGGTACTTC. As protein: CASSLAGVSSYERYF.

The V call is TRBV20-1, the J call TRBJ1-2; 11 bases are shared with TRBD1. After removal of 4 bases from V and 4 bases from J, the junction contained 14 bases not matched to a gene. There are 17 residues in the CDR3. The V gene's germline CDR1 is DFQATT and CDR2 SNEGSKA (reference sequence). In DNA form, the CDR3 reads TGCAGTGCTAAAATGATCGGAGGGACAGGGGGAAGCTATGGCTACACCTTC. Amino acids: CSAKMIGGTGGSYGYTF.

This chain uses TRBV3-1 with TRBJ2-1; no clear D. The CDR3 is 15 amino acids. The germline V gene encodes CDR1 LGHDT and CDR2 YNNKEL (reference sequence). V was clipped by 6 bases and J by 0 bases, with 12 bases between them. DNA for the CDR3: TGTGCCAGCAGAAGAACCGGCAACTCCTACAATGAGCAGTTCTTC. As protein: CASRRTGNSYNEQFF.

The chain combines TRBV7-9 with TRBJ2-1; D remains ambiguous. V dropped 1 base and J dropped 12 bases, with 16 bases sitting between them. This CDR3 contains 14 residues. Germline V CDR1 and CDR2: SEHNR, FQNEAQ (reference sequence). CDR3 sequence: CASSLGLTASGQFF. Here the CDR3 DNA reads TGTGCCAGCAGCTTAGGTCTCACGGCGTCGGGGCAGTTCTTC. The variable domain in full, with the rest retrieved from reference TRBV7-9 and TRBJ2-1, is DTGVSQNPRHKITKRGQNVTFRCDPISEHNRLYWYRQTLGQGPEFLTYFQNEAQLEKSRLLSDRFSAERPKGSFSTLEIQRTEQGDSAMYLCASSLGLTASGQFFGPGTRLTVL.

This clonotype was found many times. The chain combines TRBV29-1 with TRBJ2-5; weak D call: TRBD2 (6 bases). The CDR3 is 15 residues long. Per germline, CDR1 SQVTM and CDR2 ANQGSEA. Trimming pared 5 bases from V and 7 bases from J, leaving 23 bases between. Written as DNA, the CDR3 is TGCAGCGTTCGTCCCGGACGTGGAGGGGATGGGACCCAGTACTTC. The encoded protein is CSVRPGRGGDGTQYF.

This CDR3 is CASRSGVYEQYF. In nucleotides, the CDR3 is TGTGCCAGCCGCTCCGGGGTCTACGAGCAGTACTTC. The chain is built from TRBV28 and TRBJ2-7, with a tentative D call TRBD2 (5 bases). This CDR3 is built from 12 residues. Germline V gene lookup returns CDR1 MDHEN and CDR2 SYDVKM. V gave up 8 bases and J gave up 3 bases, with 11 bases separating them.

This rearrangement joins TRBV7-2 to TRBJ2-1; 7 bases line up with TRBD1. The CDR3 is 15 amino acids. The V gene's germline CDR1 is SGHTA and CDR2 FQGNSA. V lost 6 bases to trimming and J lost 10 bases; unmatched junction nucleotides: 15. For the CDR3, the DNA is TGTGCCAGCAGTATAACGCGGACAGGTTTTTGGGAGCAGTTCTTC. Translated: CASSITRTGFWEQFF.

This chain uses TRBV20-1 with TRBJ2-5, with D maybe TRBD2 (6 bases). The V gene lost 3 bases and the J gene lost 2 bases, with 10 bases spanning the gap. CDR1 is DFQATT and CDR2 is SNEGSKA in the germline V gene (reference sequence). The CDR3 contains 13 residues. The DNA for the CDR3 is TGCAGTGCTAGTGGGACTTTTCAAGAGACCCAGTACTTC. As protein: CSASGTFQETQYF.

On this clonotype: A much larger clone differs from this one at a single base, so this may be a read error. The rearrangement joins TRBV4-2 to TRBJ2-3, with 8 bases lining up with TRBD2. This CDR3 is built from 16 residues. In germline, CDR1 is LGHNA, CDR2 YNFKEQ. CDR3 amino acids: CASSQDPSGSPETQYF. CDR3 in DNA: TGTGCCAGCAGCCAAGATCCCAGCGGGAGTCCAGAGACGCAGTATTTT.

This clonotype was found a few times. The chain recombines TRBV7-9 with TRBJ2-3; D possibly corresponds to TRBD1 (5 bases). V was trimmed by 5 bases and J by 0 bases, leaving 15 bases between them. CDR3 length: 16 residues. The germline V gene encodes CDR1 SEHNR and CDR2 FQNEAQ (reference sequence). The DNA for the CDR3 is TGTGCCAGCAGCCCTTTGACAGCCGCCAGCACAGATACGCAGTATTTT. Translated, it gives CASSPLTAASTDTQYF.